Below are 10 T cell receptor beta chains sequenced from a single sample in a study of blood T cell repertoires in COVID-19. Assay: immunoSEQ multiplex PCR; the TCRdb copy retains only in-frame clones and omits some. The sample consists of 150,000 to 200,000 clones, 80% to 90% of them appearing once. Material: peripheral blood. The receptor set was obtained from a woman younger than 30 who had recovered from COVID-19.

The chain carries TRBV6-5 and TRBJ1-1; D is perhaps TRBD1 (5 bases). Trimming pared 2 bases from V and 5 bases from J, leaving 15 bases between. The CDR3 sequence is 15 residues long. The germline V gene encodes CDR1 MNHEY and CDR2 SVGAGI. CDR3 sequence: CASSYILNRGTEAFF. The CDR3 nucleotides are TGTGCCAGCAGTTACATACTTAATCGGGGGACTGAAGCTTTCTTT.

The chain combines TRBV5-1 with TRBJ1-2, with 8 bases lining up with TRBD1. The CDR3 contains 13 residues. Germline CDR1 is SGHRS and CDR2 is YFSETQ. Germline trimming cut 7 bases from V and 7 bases from J; bases unmatched to any gene: 9. Written as DNA, the CDR3 is TGCGCCAGCGAAAGGACAGGGATCTTTGGCTACACCTTC. The encoded protein is CASERTGIFGYTF.

The rearrangement joins TRBV11-1 to TRBJ2-5; tentative D call: TRBD1 (6 bases). CDR3 size: 14 residues. V lost 0 bases and J 5 bases, leaving 10 bases between the germline ends. Per the germline V gene, CDR1 is SGHAT and CDR2 is FQDESV (reference sequence). Here the CDR3 reads CASSLAGQKETQYF. The CDR3 region has the DNA TGTGCCAGCAGCTTAGCTGGACAGAAGGAGACCCAGTACTTC.

This clone occurred once. The rearrangement links TRBV5-6 to TRBJ2-1, with D unresolved. This CDR3 has 17 residues. Germline V gene sequence: CDR1 SGHDT, CDR2 YYEEEE. Trimming took off 0 bases at V and 7 bases at J, with 20 bases between the two ends. The CDR3 protein is CASSLATTSALLNEQFF. CDR3 DNA sequence: TGTGCCAGCAGCTTGGCTACTACGTCAGCCTTATTAAATGAGCAGTTCTTC.

V usage is TRBV4-3 and J usage is TRBJ2-1; TRBD2 aligns across 14 bases. The germline V gene has CDR1 LGHNA and CDR2 YSLEER. Trimming cost V 0 bases and J 0 bases; bases outside gene matches: 7. CDR3 length: 20 residues. DNA for the CDR3: TGCGCCAGCAGCCAAGAGCGGACTAGCGGGAGGCTTAGCTCCTACAATGAGCAGTTCTTC. Translating gives CASSQERTSGRLSSYNEQFF.

The DNA for the CDR3 is TGTGCCAGCAAGGGGACAGGGGTTGGGGAGACCCAGTACTTC. Translating it yields CASKGTGVGETQYF. J is TRBJ2-5 and V is TRBV6-5; 10 bases agree with TRBD1. Germline V gene data show CDR1 as MNHEY and CDR2 as SVGAGI. This CDR3 is built from 14 residues. Unmatched junction bases numbered 7, after V lost 7 bases and J lost 5 bases.

CDR3 coding DNA: TGCGCCAGCAGCCAAATATTGGACGTGCAGGGCAATGAAAAACTGTTTTTT. Translated: CASSQILDVQGNEKLFF. The gene calls are TRBV4-3 and TRBJ1-4; tentative D call: TRBD1 (5 bases). The CDR3 runs 17 residues. Per germline, CDR1 LGHNA and CDR2 YSLEER. The V end lost 2 bases, the J end lost 5 bases, and 18 bases lay between the germline ends.

This chain joins TRBV4-3 and TRBJ2-3; weak D call: TRBD1 (7 bases). Germline values: CDR1 LGHNA, CDR2 YSLEER. This CDR3 comprises 15 residues. V was pared by 0 bases and J by 4 bases, with 11 bases between. CDR3: CASSQDRGASDTQYF. DNA of the CDR3: TGCGCCAGCAGCCAAGACAGGGGGGCGTCAGATACGCAGTATTTT.

J is TRBJ1-5 and V is TRBV19, with D perhaps matching TRBD1 (6 bases). V was clipped by 10 bases and J by 1 base, with 17 bases between them. This CDR3 region has 15 residues. CDR1 LNHDA and CDR2 SQIVND come from the germline V gene (reference sequence). CDR3 protein: CATQGITASNQPQHF. In DNA, the CDR3 is TGTGCCACCCAGGGGATTACGGCGAGCAATCAGCCCCAGCATTTT.

The genes are TRBV6-1 and TRBJ2-3, with D possibly matching TRBD1 (6 bases). V shed 3 bases and J shed 3 bases, with 16 bases lying between them. This CDR3 has 16 amino acids. Germline loops: CDR1 MNHNS, CDR2 SASEGT. CDR3 in DNA: TGTGCCAGCAGTGAGCCAAGCAGGGGCAGGACAGATACGCAGTATTTT. It translates to CASSEPSRGRTDTQYF.